Presented here are 28 T cell receptor beta chains from one specimen sequenced in a study of CD8 T cells in Susac syndrome. RNA in amounts of roughly 0.5 to 1 ug was reverse transcribed with random hexamers. TCRdb ran MiXCR on the immunoSEQ multiplex PCR reads and lists one entry per CDR3 protein. This sample has some 120,000 distinct CDR3 sequences, with around 96% found just once. Input material: CD4+ T cells from PBMCs. Receptors were obtained from a human donor in good health.

The chain joins TRBV7-2 to TRBJ2-1; the D gene is possibly TRBD1 (6 bases). CDR1 and CDR2 from the germline V gene are SGHTA and FQGNSA. CDR3 length: 16 amino acids. V was clipped by 3 bases and J by 0 bases, with 12 bases between them. CDR3 DNA sequence: TGTGCCAGCAGCTTCACTTCACAGGGCTCCTACAATGAGCAGTTCTTC. Translating it yields CASSFTSQGSYNEQFF.

The chain uses TRBV28 and TRBJ1-4, with unresolved D. Germline values: CDR1 MDHEN, CDR2 SYDVKM. CDR3 length: 15 residues. Trimming shortened V by 1 base and J by 8 bases, and 14 bases separated the two germline ends. The DNA for the CDR3 is TGTGCCAGCAGTTTATCCGGCAGGTTATTCGAAAAACTGTTTTTT. Protein: CASSLSGRLFEKLFF.

This chain joins TRBV6-1 and TRBJ2-7; no reliable D call. This CDR3 is built from 14 residues. The germline gives CDR1 MNHNS, CDR2 SASEGT. V gave up 2 bases and J gave up 2 bases, with 10 bases separating them. In nucleotides, the CDR3 is TGTGCCAGCAGTGAAACTGATGAGACCTACGAGCAGTACTTC. Translation gives CASSETDETYEQYF.

The chain has TRBV12-3 or TRBV12-4 and TRBJ1-1; 9 nucleotides match TRBD1. The CDR3 runs 16 residues. J was trimmed by 1 base and V by 3 bases; bases with no gene match: 6. CDR3: CASSFTGGNSNTEAFF. DNA of the CDR3: TGTGCCAGCAGTTTTACAGGGGGCAACTCGAACACTGAAGCTTTCTTT.

This chain connects TRBV30 to TRBJ2-5; TRBD2 agrees at 14 bases. The germline V gene has CDR1 GTSNPN and CDR2 SVGIG (reference sequence). With V trimmed by 4 bases and J by 6 bases, 7 bases remained unmatched. This CDR3 is built from 15 residues. This CDR3 reads CAWIDGTSGRKTQYF. The DNA for the CDR3 is TGTGCCTGGATCGACGGGACTAGCGGGAGAAAGACCCAGTACTTC.

The V gene is TRBV4-1, the J gene TRBJ2-7, with D maybe TRBD2 (6 bases). The ends were cut back, 0 bases at V and 7 bases at J, with 13 bases in the middle. The germline V gene has CDR1 MGHRA and CDR2 YSYEKL. The CDR3 totals 14 residues. The CDR3: CASSQDGGLGEQYF. For the CDR3, the DNA is TGCGCCAGCAGCCAAGACGGGGGTCTGGGAGAGCAGTACTTC.

The rearrangement uses TRBV15 and TRBJ2-1; 10 nucleotides match TRBD2. J gave up 9 bases and V 0 bases, and 8 bases lay outside the gene matches. The CDR3 is 16 amino acids. CDR1 and CDR2 (germline): LNHNV, YYDKDF (reference sequence). CDR3 DNA sequence: TGTGCCACCAGCAGAGATATTCTAGCGGGAGCGGTTGAGCAGTTCTTC. This gives the protein CATSRDILAGAVEQFF.

This clonotype has only one observation. J is TRBJ2-5 and V is TRBV30; the D call may be TRBD1 or TRBD2 (6 bases each). The CDR3 is 14 amino acids. Germline-derived CDR1 and CDR2 are GTSNPN and SVGIG (reference sequence). V was pared by 2 bases and J by 1 base, with 11 bases between. CDR3: CAWSFGGFQETQYF. The DNA of the CDR3 is TGTGCCTGGAGTTTCGGGGGCTTCCAAGAGACCCAGTACTTC.

The V call is TRBV18, the J call TRBJ1-1; 10 nucleotides line up with TRBD1. The CDR3 sequence is 16 residues long. The V segment lost 3 bases and the J segment 3 bases; nucleotides outside the gene matches: 7. Germline CDR1 KGHSH, CDR2 LQKENI. The CDR3, as DNA: TGTGCCAGCTCACCGGGACAGGGGCCCCGGGACACTGAAGCTTTCTTT. This sequence encodes CASSPGQGPRDTEAFF.

This rearrangement joins TRBV6-1 to TRBJ2-3, with 11 bases fitting TRBD2. CDR1 MNHNS and CDR2 SASEGT come from the germline V gene. This CDR3 is 14 amino acids long. The trim removed 4 bases at V and 6 bases at J, leaving 3 bases unmatched. The CDR3 region is CASSVLAGEDTQYF. CDR3 DNA sequence: TGTGCCAGCAGTGTACTAGCGGGAGAGGATACGCAGTATTTT.

The chain recombines TRBV27 with TRBJ2-5; 8 bases are shared with TRBD2. The CDR3 consists of 15 residues. Germline assignment: CDR1 MNHEY and CDR2 SMNVEV (reference sequence). V dropped 5 bases and J dropped 5; count of bases not matched to a gene: 10. CDR3 nucleotides: TGTGCCAGCAGTAGGACGGGAGGGCCTTGGGAGACCCAGTACTTC. Protein sequence: CASSRTGGPWETQYF.

The chain combines TRBV19 with TRBJ1-5; D is possibly TRBD1 (5 bases). The germline V gene encodes CDR1 LNHDA and CDR2 SQIVND (reference sequence). Trimming shortened V by 4 bases and J by 5 bases, and 21 bases separated the two germline ends. This CDR3 comprises 17 residues. CDR3 protein: CASSTSSRDAPYQPQHF. CDR3 in DNA: TGTGCCAGTAGTACCTCCTCTCGGGACGCTCCTTATCAGCCCCAGCATTTT.

This clonotype was seen a single time. The chain links TRBV6-2 or TRBV6-3 to TRBJ2-3; 8 bases align to TRBD2. J lost 1 base, V lost 0 bases, and 0 bases had no gene match. The CDR3 loop spans 15 amino acids. Germline CDR1 is MNHEY and CDR2 is SVGEGT. CDR3 in amino acids: CASSYSGRGTDTQYF. As DNA, the CDR3 is TGTGCCAGCAGTTACTCCGGGAGGGGCACAGATACGCAGTATTTT.

This chain links TRBV15 with TRBJ2-6, with D unresolved. In germline, CDR1 is LNHNV, CDR2 YYDKDF (reference sequence). The CDR3 is made up of 15 amino acids. The V and J ends lost 4 bases and 3 bases respectively, with 10 bases between them. The DNA of the CDR3 is TGTGCCACCAGCAAACAAGGTATTGGGGCCAACGTCCTGACTTTC. It yields the protein CATSKQGIGANVLTF.

A single count supports this clonotype. The chain employs TRBV3-1 and TRBJ2-7; 8 nucleotides align to TRBD2. Per the germline V gene, CDR1 is LGHDT and CDR2 is YNNKEL (reference sequence). Trimming at V came to 4 bases and at J to 11 bases, leaving 4 bases not matched to a gene. The CDR3 length is 11 residues. CDR3 DNA: TGTGCCAGCAGCCGGGGACTAGTGGAGTACTTC. Amino acids: CASSRGLVEYF.

This chain joins TRBV10-3 and TRBJ2-3; D is uncertain. Deletions cut 3 bases from V and 2 bases from J, with 9 bases between. The CDR3 contains 14 residues. Germline V lookup: CDR1 ENHRY, CDR2 SYGVKD. CDR3 protein: CAISDPPPTDTQYF. Written as DNA, the CDR3 is TGTGCCATCAGTGATCCCCCTCCCACAGATACGCAGTATTTT.

This chain connects TRBV5-1 to TRBJ1-5; 10 bases are shared with TRBD1. V lost 0 bases, J lost 1 base, and 7 bases stayed unmatched. Germline values: CDR1 SGHRS, CDR2 YFSETQ. The CDR3 totals 18 residues. The CDR3 nucleotides read TGCGCCAGCAGCTTGGGCCCCCGGGACAGGGGAAGCAATCAGCCCCAGCATTTT. Translating it yields CASSLGPRDRGSNQPQHF.

V usage is TRBV5-1 and J usage is TRBJ2-2; D not resolved. The CDR3 has 14 amino acids. Germline lookup yields CDR1 SGHRS and CDR2 YFSETQ. Trimming removed 0 bases at V and 3 bases at J, with 6 bases between. The CDR3 DNA follows: TGCGCCAGCAGCTTGGGTCCGGACACCGGGGAGCTGTTTTTT. As protein: CASSLGPDTGELFF.

This clonotype has just one count. This chain connects TRBV29-1 to TRBJ1-2, with D hard to call. Germline V CDR1 and CDR2: SQVTM, ANQGSEA. Between the trimmed V and J ends, which lost 4 bases and 2 bases, there was a span of 14 bases. The length of the CDR3 is 14 residues. CDR3: CSVVAARSNYGYTF. The CDR3 DNA reads as TGCAGCGTTGTGGCCGCACGGAGCAACTATGGCTACACCTTC. The entire variable domain, with the rest obtained from reference TRBV29-1 and TRBJ1-2, is as follows: SAVISQKPSRDICQRGTSLTIQCQVDSQVTMMFWYRQQPGQSLTLIATANQGSEATYESGFVIDKFPISRPNLTFSTLTVSNMSPEDSSIYLCSVVAARSNYGYTFGSGTRLTVV.

The CDR3 sequence is CASSLSQLGNPEAFF. CDR3 DNA: TGTGCCAGCAGCTTATCTCAGCTGGGAAATCCTGAAGCTTTCTTT. V usage is TRBV7-2 and J usage is TRBJ1-1; D not certain. The CDR3 has 15 amino acids. Germline V gene sequence: CDR1 SGHTA, CDR2 FQGNSA. Trimming shortened V by 2 bases and J by 6 bases, and 16 bases separated the two germline ends.

This chain connects TRBV20-1 to TRBJ1-1; D gene unclear. Trimming cost V 1 base and J 4 bases, with 7 bases left between them. This CDR3 region has 12 residues. Germline assignment: CDR1 DFQATT and CDR2 SNEGSKA (reference sequence). CDR3 amino acids: CSARAGGTEAFF. The CDR3 nucleotides read TGCAGTGCTAGAGCCGGAGGCACTGAAGCTTTCTTT.

The chain recombines TRBV20-1 with TRBJ2-1; perhaps TRBD1 as D (6 bases). CDR3 size: 14 residues. CDR1 and CDR2 from the germline V gene are DFQATT and SNEGSKA (reference sequence). The V gene lost 1 base and the J gene lost 4 bases, with 11 bases spanning the gap. CDR3 in amino acids: CSARAGVFYNEQFF. As DNA, the CDR3 is TGCAGTGCTAGAGCAGGGGTTTTTTACAATGAGCAGTTCTTC.

Only a few counts were recorded for this clonotype. The V gene is TRBV7-6, the J gene TRBJ2-7; 9 positions agree with TRBD1. V lost 5 bases and J lost 5; bases outside the gene matches: 7. The CDR3 is made up of 14 amino acids. Germline V gene data show CDR1 as SGHVS and CDR2 as FNYEAQ. This CDR3 is CASSPGTGTDEQYF. The CDR3 DNA is TGTGCCAGCAGCCCCGGGACAGGGACAGACGAGCAGTACTTC.

The gene calls are TRBV5-1 and TRBJ2-5, with 11 bases identical to TRBD2. Germline lookup yields CDR1 SGHRS and CDR2 YFSETQ. Trimming took 4 bases from V and 4 from J; bases not matched to a gene: 6. This CDR3 region has 15 residues. The CDR3 here is CASSIIAGGLETQYF. CDR3 DNA sequence: TGCGCCAGCAGCATAATAGCGGGAGGGTTAGAGACCCAGTACTTC.

The CDR3 region is CASSEYPGTGITGELFF. CDR3 sequence (DNA): TGTGCCAGCAGTGAATATCCCGGGACAGGGATCACCGGGGAGCTGTTTTTT. This chain uses TRBV25-1 with TRBJ2-2; 9 nucleotides match TRBD1. This CDR3 spans 17 amino acids. Unmatched junction bases numbered 6, after V lost 0 bases and J lost 4 bases. Germline CDR1 and CDR2: MGHDK and SYGVNS. Based on the CDR3 plus reference TRBV25-1 and TRBJ2-2, the full variable domain is EADIYQTPRYLVIGTGKKITLECSQTMGHDKMYWYQQDPGMELHLIHYSYGVNSTEKGDLSSESTVSRIRTEHFPLTLESARPSHTSQYLCASSEYPGTGITGELFFGEGSRLTVL.

The V and J genes are TRBV5-1 and TRBJ2-7; no reliable D call. The CDR3 loop spans 13 amino acids. Germline CDR1 and CDR2: SGHRS and YFSETQ. Trimming pared 2 bases from V and 7 bases from J, leaving 13 bases between. The CDR3 reads CASSFQDRWEQYF. CDR3 DNA: TGCGCCAGCAGCTTTCAGGACCGCTGGGAGCAGTACTTC.

This clonotype was seen a single time. This chain uses TRBV9 with TRBJ2-4; D is unresolved. Germline CDR1 SGDLS, CDR2 YYNGEE. V was clipped by 0 bases and J by 6 bases, with 16 bases between them. There are 16 residues in the CDR3. CDR3 DNA sequence: TGTGCCAGCAGCGTAGGTAAAGGGAAACTGGGAAACATTCAGTACTTC. Translating it yields CASSVGKGKLGNIQYF.

V usage is TRBV7-2 and J usage is TRBJ2-7, with unresolved D. The CDR3 totals 14 residues. CDR1 and CDR2 from the germline V gene are SGHTA and FQGNSA. V lost 2 bases to trimming and J lost 2 bases, with 10 bases between them. CDR3 nucleotides: TGTGCCAGCAGCTTAACTTCATCCCCCTACGAGCAGTACTTC. It yields the protein CASSLTSSPYEQYF.